This TCR beta chain was retrieved from a study of cytomegalovirus exposure and HLA in healthy donors. General study results and limits: Trimming of TCR beta V- and J-genes showed a link, identified in a later analysis, to a missense DCLRE1C variant.

The PCR had 60 Vbeta and 13 Jbeta primers. Profiling relied on immunoSEQ multiplex PCR, and the TCRdb table lists in-frame clones only, not all of them. The sample holds 150,000 to 200,000 clones, around 80% seen once. In the case of this clone: Antigen: not known.

The receptor comes from a woman in her forties or fifties in good health and CMV-seropositive. Sequenced sample: PBMCs.

The CDR3: CASSRTRSNYEQYF. The CDR3 DNA is TGTGCCAGCAGTCGGACTCGAAGCAACTACGAGCAGTACTTC. V gene TRBV6-5 combines with J gene TRBJ2-7, with a tentative D call TRBD2 (5 bases). Trimming took 5 bases from V and 3 from J, leaving 14 bases between them. Germline CDR1 MNHEY, CDR2 SVGAGI. The CDR3 has 14 residues.